A single sample is the source of the 5 T cell receptor beta chains below, sequenced in a study of T cell repertoires in cytomegalovirus infection. Via MiXCR, TCRdb re-called the reads, giving one row per CDR3 protein. The data hold roughly 310,000 distinct CDR3 sequences, with approximately 32% observed a single time. Their cognate antigens are unknown. The sample in question was cultured PBMCs, obtained from culture after CMV antigen stimulation. The receptors shown here come from a human donor in good health (CMV status not recorded). Some clones in this sample may be carry-over from other donors' samples.

The rearrangement uses TRBV12-3 or TRBV12-4 and TRBJ2-3, with 7 bases identical to TRBD2. The CDR3 is 17 amino acids. V trimming: 8 bases; J trimming: 2 bases; junction bases outside the gene matches: 16. The CDR3 spells CASESLSGMTPTDTQYF. CDR3 nucleotides: TGTGCCAGCGAGTCCTTAAGCGGGATGACCCCCACAGATACGCAGTATTTT.

In its sample, this clonotype was seen a few times. This chain connects TRBV28 to TRBJ1-2, with 8 bases that match TRBD1. Trimming at V came to 5 bases and at J to 2 bases, leaving 4 bases not matched to a gene. CDR1 MDHEN and CDR2 SYDVKM come from the germline V gene. This CDR3 region has 14 residues. Here the CDR3 reads CASSRQGTNYGYTF. As DNA, the CDR3 is TGTGCCAGCAGTCGACAGGGGACGAACTATGGCTACACCTTC.

This clonotype occurred a few times. The chain has TRBV20-1 and TRBJ1-4; 9 bases align to TRBD1. With V trimmed by 1 base and J by 5 bases, 29 bases remained unmatched. CDR1 and CDR2 (germline): DFQATT, SNEGSKA (reference sequence). This CDR3 comprises 23 residues. The CDR3 DNA follows: TGCAGTGCTAGAGGGCCTTTGGGCTCGGAGGGGACAGGGCGCCTGGGCGCCAATGAAAAACTGTTTTTT. Residues: CSARGPLGSEGTGRLGANEKLFF.

The gene calls are TRBV5-4 and TRBJ1-1; 7 nucleotides agree with TRBD1. The CDR3 sequence is 16 residues long. Germline loops: CDR1 SGHNT, CDR2 YYREEE (reference sequence). The V and J ends lost 2 bases and 4 bases, in that order; junction bases with no gene match: 11. The CDR3 DNA sequence: TGTGCCAGCAGCTTTGGGGCACAGGGGAGCGTCACTGAAGCTTTCTTT. This gives the protein CASSFGAQGSVTEAFF. Variable domain in full (rest from reference TRBV5-4 and TRBJ1-1): ETGVTQSPTHLIKTRGQQVTLRCSSQSGHNTVSWYQQALGQGPQFIFQYYREEENGRGNFPPRFSGLQFPNYSSELNVNALELDDSALYLCASSFGAQGSVTEAFFGQGTRLTVV.

This rearrangement joins TRBV20-1 to TRBJ2-1, with D possibly called TRBD1 or TRBD2 (6 bases each). Trimming took off 3 bases at V and 4 bases at J, with 25 bases between the two ends. CDR1 is DFQATT and CDR2 is SNEGSKA in the germline V gene (reference sequence). There are 18 residues in the CDR3. The CDR3 region has the DNA TGCAGTGCTAGGCAAGTAACGAGAAGGGGGGCCCGTTACAATGAGCAGTTCTTC. Translated, it gives CSARQVTRRGARYNEQFF.